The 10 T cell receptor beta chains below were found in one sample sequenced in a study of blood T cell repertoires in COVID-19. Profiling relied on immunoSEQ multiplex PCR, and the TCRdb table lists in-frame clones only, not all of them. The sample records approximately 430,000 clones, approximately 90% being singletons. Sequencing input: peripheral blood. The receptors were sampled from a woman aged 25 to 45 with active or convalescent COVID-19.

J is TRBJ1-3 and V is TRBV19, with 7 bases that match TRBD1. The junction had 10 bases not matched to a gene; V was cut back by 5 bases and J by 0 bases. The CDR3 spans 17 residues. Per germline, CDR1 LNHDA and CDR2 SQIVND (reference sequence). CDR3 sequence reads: CASSSRTGESSGNTIYF. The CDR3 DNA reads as TGTGCCAGTAGTTCCCGGACAGGAGAGTCCTCTGGAAACACCATATATTTT.

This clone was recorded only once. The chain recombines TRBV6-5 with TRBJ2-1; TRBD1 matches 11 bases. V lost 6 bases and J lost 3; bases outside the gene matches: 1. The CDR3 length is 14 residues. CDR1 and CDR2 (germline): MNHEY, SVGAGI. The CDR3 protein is CASRGQGDYNEQFF. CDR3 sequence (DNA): TGTGCCAGCAGGGGACAGGGGGACTACAATGAGCAGTTCTTC.

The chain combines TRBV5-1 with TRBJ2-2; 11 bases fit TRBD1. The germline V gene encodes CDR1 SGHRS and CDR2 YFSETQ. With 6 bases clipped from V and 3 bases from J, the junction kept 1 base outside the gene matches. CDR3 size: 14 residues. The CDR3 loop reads CASMGQGDTGELFF. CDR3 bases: TGCGCCAGCATGGGACAGGGGGACACCGGGGAGCTGTTTTTT.

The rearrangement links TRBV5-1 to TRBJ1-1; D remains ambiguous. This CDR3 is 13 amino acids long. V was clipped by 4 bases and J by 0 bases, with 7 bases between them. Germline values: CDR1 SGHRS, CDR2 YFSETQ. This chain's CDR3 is CASSEGLNTEAFF. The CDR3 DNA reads TGCGCCAGCAGCGAGGGATTGAACACTGAAGCTTTCTTT.

In DNA form, the CDR3 reads TGCGCCAGCAGAAATCAACAGGGATCACCCCTCCACTTT. Translation gives CASRNQQGSPLHF. The rearrangement links TRBV10-1 to TRBJ1-6; D perhaps matches TRBD1 (6 bases). The CDR3 loop spans 13 amino acids. The V and J ends lost 6 bases and 10 bases respectively, with 13 bases between them. CDR1 is WNHNN and CDR2 is SYGVQD in the germline V gene (reference sequence).

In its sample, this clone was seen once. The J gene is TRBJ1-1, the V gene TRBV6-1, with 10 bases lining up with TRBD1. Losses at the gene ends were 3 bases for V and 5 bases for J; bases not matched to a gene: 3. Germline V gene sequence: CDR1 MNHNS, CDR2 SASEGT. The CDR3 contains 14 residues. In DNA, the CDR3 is TGTGCCAGCAGTGAGACAGGGGGCCGGACTGAAGCTTTCTTT. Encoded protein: CASSETGGRTEAFF.

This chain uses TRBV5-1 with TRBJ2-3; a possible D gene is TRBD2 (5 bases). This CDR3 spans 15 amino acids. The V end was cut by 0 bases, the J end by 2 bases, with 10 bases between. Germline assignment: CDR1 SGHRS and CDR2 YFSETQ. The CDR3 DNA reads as TGCGCCAGCAGCTTGGTTCGGGGAACCACAGATACGCAGTATTTT. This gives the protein CASSLVRGTTDTQYF.

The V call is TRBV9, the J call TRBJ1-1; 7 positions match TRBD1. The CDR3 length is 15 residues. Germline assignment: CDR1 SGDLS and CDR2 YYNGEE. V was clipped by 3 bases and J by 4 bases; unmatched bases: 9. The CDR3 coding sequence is TGTGCCAGCAGCGGACAGGGTAGTCCGTCCACTGAAGCTTTCTTT. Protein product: CASSGQGSPSTEAFF.

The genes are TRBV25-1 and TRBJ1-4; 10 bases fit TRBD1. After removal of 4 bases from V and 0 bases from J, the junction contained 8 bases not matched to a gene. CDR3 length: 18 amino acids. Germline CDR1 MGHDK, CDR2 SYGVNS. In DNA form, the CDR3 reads TGTGCCAGCAGTGTCCCGGGACAGGGGACGTCAACTAATGAAAAACTGTTTTTT. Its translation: CASSVPGQGTSTNEKLFF.

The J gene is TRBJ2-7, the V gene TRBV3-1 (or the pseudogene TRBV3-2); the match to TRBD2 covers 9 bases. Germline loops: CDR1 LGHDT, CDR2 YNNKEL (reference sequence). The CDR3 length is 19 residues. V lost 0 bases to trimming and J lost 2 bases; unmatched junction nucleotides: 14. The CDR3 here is CASSQDRGERGAAAYEQYF. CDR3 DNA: TGTGCCAGCAGCCAAGATCGAGGTGAGCGGGGGGCCGCCGCCTACGAGCAGTACTTC.